This is a list of T cell receptor beta chains from one sample in a study of shared clonotypes between healthy human individuals. The data were produced by immunoSEQ multiplex PCR, yet TCRdb's version contains in-frame clones alone and is incomplete. The table includes about 980,000 clones, about three quarters detected once. The sequenced material came from memory CD4+ T cells sorted from blood. The source is a man between 18 and 29 years old in good health. The CDR3 runs from the conserved cysteine through the conserved F or W. The D gene is left open where the match is weak. Clone sizes are given selectively: once, few, many, or a class where the clone is expanded.

TRBJ2-3	TRBD2	TRBV10-3	-	TGTGCCATCAGTGAGACTAGCGCCAACACAGATACGCAGTATTTT	CAISETSANTDTQYF
TRBJ2-5	TRBD2	TRBV5-8	-	TGTGCCAGCAGTTCAGGACTAGCGGGAGGGCCGGGAGAGACCCAGTACTTC	CASSSGLAGGPGETQYF
TRBJ1-1	TRBD1	TRBV5-4	-	TGTGCCAGCAGCTTGGCCCCAGGGGGGAACACTGAAGCTTTCTTT	CASSLAPGGNTEAFF
TRBJ2-7	TRBD1	TRBV7-8	-	TGTGCCAGCAGCTCGTCCCGGGACAGGGTCTACGAGCAGTACTTC	CASSSSRDRVYEQYF
TRBJ2-5	-	TRBV7-6	-	TGTGCCAGCAGCTTAGGAGGGACCTCATGGGAGACCCAGTACTTC	CASSLGGTSWETQYF
TRBJ2-2	-	TRBV19	-	TGTGCCAGTAGTATAGGGACAGTGAACACCGGGGAGCTGTTTTTT	CASSIGTVNTGELFF
TRBJ2-3	-	TRBV19	-	TGTGCCAGTAGTATAAGTCGGGCGAGCACAGATACGCAGTATTTT	CASSISRASTDTQYF
TRBJ1-5	-	TRBV27	-	TGTGCCAGCAGCCGGGCCGTCAATCAGCCCCAGCATTTT	CASSRAVNQPQHF
TRBJ1-1	-	TRBV5-5	-	TGTGCCAGCAGCTTAATGACCAACACTGAAGCTTTCTTT	CASSLMTNTEAFF
TRBJ1-2	TRBD1	TRBV28	-	TGTGCCAGCAGCCCGACAGGGGCCGATGGCTACACCTTC	CASSPTGADGYTF
TRBJ2-1	-	TRBV27	-	TGTGCCAGCAGTTTATCAGGGGTTCTGAGTAGCCAGAGACAAAGGGCCAATGAGCAGTTCTTC	CASSLSGVLSSQRQRANEQFF
TRBJ2-6	-	TRBV6-1	-	TGTGCCGCCGGTAGGGGTGCCGGGGCCAACGTCCTGACTTTC	CAAGRGAGANVLTF
TRBJ2-1	-	TRBV18	-	TGTGCCAGCTCACCACCCAGGGGTGGGGACTCCTACAATGAGCAGTTCTTC	CASSPPRGGDSYNEQFF
TRBJ1-5	-	TRBV27	-	TGTGCCAGCAGTCAGACTTGGGGGCGGCCCAAGTCCCAGCATTTT	CASSQTWGRPKSQHF
TRBJ1-2	-	TRBV30	-	TGTGCCTGGAGTGTACGGGGGGGCTACACCTTC	CAWSVRGGYTF
TRBJ1-2	-	TRBV18	-	TGTGCCAGCTCACCAAATCCCCAGGCAATAGCTAACTATGGCTACACCTTC	CASSPNPQAIANYGYTF
TRBJ2-3	TRBD2	TRBV4-1	-	TGCGCCAGCAGCCAAGGTGCAGGGCGGGGGTCGTGGGCAGATACGCAGTATTTT	CASSQGAGRGSWADTQYF
TRBJ2-7	-	TRBV5-6	few	TGTGCCAGCAGCTTTCAGGGGGGCAGCGAGCAGTACTTC	CASSFQGGSEQYF
TRBJ2-1	-	TRBV5-1	few	TGCGCCAGCAGCTTGGTAGGGGCGAGCTCCTACAATGAGCAGTTCTTC	CASSLVGASSYNEQFF
TRBJ2-7	TRBD1	TRBV28	-	TGTGCCAGCCGGGACAGTAGGAGCTCCTACGAGCAGTACTTC	CASRDSRSSYEQYF
TRBJ1-2	TRBD1	TRBV15	-	TGTGCCACCAGCAGAGGCCGGGACAGGGAATCCTATGGCTACACCTTC	CATSRGRDRESYGYTF
TRBJ1-5	-	TRBV30	-	TGTGCCTGGAGTGACCCAGGAAGGACTCAGCCCCAGCATTTT	CAWSDPGRTQPQHF
TRBJ2-5	TRBD1	TRBV6-1	-	TGTGCCAGCAGTGAATTCCAGGGGGCCGTTGTGGACTTC	CASSEFQGAVVDF
TRBJ2-5	-	TRBV19	-	TGTGCCAGTAGTATATCAACAGGGGGGGCGCGGGAGACCCAGTACTTC	CASSISTGGARETQYF
TRBJ1-1	TRBD1	TRBV27	once	TGTGCCAGCAGTCGTACGTCGACAGGGGTAGGGACTGAAGCTTTCTTT	CASSRTSTGVGTEAFF
TRBJ2-7	-	TRBV30	few	TGTGCCTGGGCCAGGGGCTACGAGCAGTACTTC	CAWARGYEQYF
TRBJ2-5	TRBD2	TRBV10-2	once	TGCGCCAGCAGGCAACTAGCGGGGGGCCTAGGGGGAGAGACCCAGTACTTC	CASRQLAGGLGGETQYF
TRBJ2-1	TRBD2	TRBV2	once	TGTGCCAGCAGTGATATACTAGCGGGGGAATCAAGCTCCTACAATGAGCAGTTCTTC	CASSDILAGESSSYNEQFF
TRBJ2-3	-	TRBV10-3	once	TGTGCCATCAGCGGGGGAGATGCGGGAGATACGCAGTATTTT	CAISGGDAGDTQYF
TRBJ2-7	TRBD2	TRBV18	-	TGTGCCAGCTCACCAGAACCGGGACTAGCGGGATTCGCCTACGAGCAGTACTTC	CASSPEPGLAGFAYEQYF
TRBJ2-3	-	TRBV10-3	-	TGTGCCATCAGGGGACCAAACACAGATACGCAGTATTTT	CAIRGPNTDTQYF
TRBJ1-2	-	TRBV6-6	-	TGTGCCAGCAGTACAGAAACTAACTATGGCTACACCTTC	CASSTETNYGYTF
TRBJ2-3	TRBD2	TRBV9	-	TGTGCCAGCAGCCCAGGACTAGCGGGCCTCACAGATACGCAGTATTTT	CASSPGLAGLTDTQYF
TRBJ2-7	-	TRBV5-1	-	TGCGCCAGCAGCTGGACTGGGTCCTACGAGCAGTACTTC	CASSWTGSYEQYF
TRBJ1-5	-	TRBV30	-	TGTGCCTGGAGTGGGGGCGTGAGCAATCAGCCCCAGCATTTT	CAWSGGVSNQPQHF
TRBJ1-3	-	TRBV5-6	-	TGTGCCAGCAGCTACCGGGACACTGGAAACACCATATATTTT	CASSYRDTGNTIYF
TRBJ1-2	-	TRBV19	-	TGTGCCAGTAGTATGAGGGGCTCGGCCACCTTC	CASSMRGSATF
TRBJ2-3	-	TRBV25-1	-	TGTGCCAGTAGCCTTAGCACAGATACGCAGTATTTT	CASSLSTDTQYF
TRBJ1-3	-	TRBV28	many	TGTGCCAGCAGCCAACGGGGGGCTGGAAACACCATATATTTT	CASSQRGAGNTIYF
TRBJ1-5	-	TRBV5-1	-	TGCGCCAGCAGCCCAACTAGTAGGGGAGATCAGCCCCAGCATTTT	CASSPTSRGDQPQHF
TRBJ1-2	-	TRBV28	-	TGTGCCAGCAGTTTCCCAGGGATCGGTGGCTACACCTTC	CASSFPGIGGYTF
TRBJ2-3	-	TRBV5-6	-	TGTGCCAGCAGCCGGAGAGCCGCTCTGAGCACAGATACGCAGTATTTT	CASSRRAALSTDTQYF
TRBJ1-5	-	TRBV11-3	-	TGTGCCAGCAGTGTAGACCCGTGGTCCCAGCATTTT	CASSVDPWSQHF
TRBJ2-3	-	TRBV6-1	-	TGTGCCAGCAGTGAAGGCAGGGGAACAGATACGCAGTATTTT	CASSEGRGTDTQYF
TRBJ1-5	-	TRBV2	many	TGTGCCAGCAGTGAAGGAAGCGGTCAGCCCCAGCATTTT	CASSEGSGQPQHF
TRBJ2-3	-	TRBV11-2	once	TGTGCCAGCAGCTTAGATCTGGCTAGCATCACGCAGTATTTT	CASSLDLASITQYF
TRBJ1-1	-	TRBV7-2	-	TGTGCCAGCAGCTTAACCCCCTTCATGAACACTGAAGCTTTCTTT	CASSLTPFMNTEAFF
TRBJ2-3	-	TRBV2	-	TGTGCCAACTCCTCAAGCACAGATACGCAGTATTTT	CANSSSTDTQYF
TRBJ2-3	TRBD2	TRBV7-9	many	TGTGCCAGCAGCCTGACTAGCGGGAGGGCGACAGATACGCAGTATTTT	CASSLTSGRATDTQYF
TRBJ1-1	-	TRBV7-8	-	TGTGCCAGCAGCTTACGGGAGGGGGACACTGAAGCTTTCTTT	CASSLREGDTEAFF
TRBJ2-7	TRBD2	TRBV30	-	TGTGCCTGCCCCAAGGCAGCGGGGGGCTACGAGCAGTACTTC	CACPKAAGGYEQYF
TRBJ1-5	-	TRBV28	-	TGTGCCAGCAAAGTCCGAAATCAGCCCCAGCATTTT	CASKVRNQPQHF
TRBJ1-5	TRBD1	TRBV23-1	-	TGCGCCAGCAGTCCGAATGACAGGGGAGAAAATCAGCCCCAGCATTTT	CASSPNDRGENQPQHF
TRBJ1-2	-	TRBV9	many	TGTGCCAGCAGCGTAGTTGGGCAGCCCTATGGCTACACCTTC	CASSVVGQPYGYTF
TRBJ2-5	TRBD1	TRBV19	-	TGTGCCAGTAGTAGGTTATCCGGGACAGGGAGCCAAGAGACCCAGTACTTC	CASSRLSGTGSQETQYF
TRBJ2-7	-	TRBV2	-	TGTGCCAGCAGTGAGAGGAACGAGCAGTACTTC	CASSERNEQYF
TRBJ1-1	TRBD1	TRBV5-1	-	TGCGCCAGCAGCTTGGGACAGGGGTACTCTGAAGCTTTCTTT	CASSLGQGYSEAFF
TRBJ1-1	-	TRBV6-6	-	TGTGCCGTTAGAAGGGGCTCGAACACTGAAGCTTTCTTT	CAVRRGSNTEAFF
TRBJ2-1	TRBD2	TRBV9	once	TGTGCCAGCAGCGTAGCTTCAGGGGGGAAAGCGGGAGGTAGAACATACAATGAGCAGTTCTTC	CASSVASGGKAGGRTYNEQFF